The T cell receptor beta chain under discussion was sequenced for a study of T cell repertoires in cytomegalovirus infection. Broader study findings: CMV-specific HLA-C-restricted TCR beta clonotypes dominated the ex vivo response. Totalled public TCR beta family frequency picked out people who carried CMV plus the relevant HLA.

Via MiXCR, TCRdb re-called the reads, giving one row per CDR3 protein. The data contain about 920,000 distinct CDR3 sequences, 30% to 40% of them singletons. Only a few counts were recorded for this clonotype. Its cognate antigen is unknown. This receptor was taken from a human donor in good health (CMV status not recorded). Some clones in this sample may be carry-over from other donors' samples. This sample comprised cultured CD8+ T cells from PBMCs, obtained from culture after CMV antigen stimulation.

CDR3 amino acids: CASRRLAGDPRAFYEQYF. The CDR3 nucleotides are TGTGCCAGCAGACGACTAGCGGGAGACCCTAGGGCATTCTACGAGCAGTACTTC. The V gene is TRBV6-2 or TRBV6-3, the J gene TRBJ2-7; 12 bases line up with TRBD2. V shed 6 bases and J 3 bases; nucleotides not matched to a gene: 15. Germline CDR1 is MNHEY and CDR2 is SVGEGT. This CDR3 region has 18 residues.